This T cell receptor beta chain originates from a study of CD8 T cells in ankylosing spondylitis. Study conclusions and caveats: Disease-associated clones were CD8+ and fairly uncommon in peripheral blood. According to the report, clones linked to the disease were significantly enriched in matched synovial fluid samples taken from ankylosing spondylitis patients. Earlier authors reported some of these motif variants in reactive arthritis synovial fluid and blood. Made up of fewer than 10 highly homologous variants, a TCR beta motif appeared characteristic of ankylosing spondylitis blood.

Germline V gives CDR1 SGDLS, CDR2 YYNGEE. There are 15 residues in the CDR3. V was clipped by 2 bases and J by 3 bases; unmatched bases: 8. This clonotype has a handful of counts. No antigen is known for it. Quantitative 5'-RACE was performed with molecular barcodes, and it yielded the TCR beta libraries. One entry per CDR3 protein, called by TCRdb with MiXCR from the 5' RACE reads. The sample contains a few hundred thousand distinct CDR3 sequences, about a fifth of which appear only once. V usage is TRBV9 and J usage is TRBJ2-7, with 7 bases matching TRBD1. The sample comprised blood, either unsorted or a sorted T cell fraction (not recorded which). The receptor's source is a male donor with ankylosing spondylitis. For the CDR3, the DNA is TGTGCCAGCAGCGTCGTCCCCGGGACAGTCTACGAGCAGTACTTC. This translates into CASSVVPGTVYEQYF.